This is a list of T cell receptor beta chains from one sample in a study of patients and donors after allogeneic stem cell transplantation. TCRdb used MiXCR to reprocess the RT-PCR reads, holding one entry per CDR3 protein. The sample has approximately 210,000 distinct CDR3 sequences; roughly two fifths are singletons. Sequencing was done on a sample of blood, either unsorted or a sorted T cell fraction (not recorded which). These receptors were collected from a human donor who was either an allogeneic HSCT recipient or a stem cell or donor lymphocyte infusion donor (not recorded which). It is not recorded whose cells these are; they may come from a transplant donor. CDR3s include the opening cysteine and the closing phenylalanine or tryptophan. A D gene is named only where the DNA matches it firmly. Only part of the rows carry a size: once, few, many, or a class if the clone is expanded.

j_call d_call v_call cdr3_length clone_size cdr3_aa cdr3_nt
TRBJ1-5 TRBD1 TRBV12-3/TRBV12-4 14 NA CASSPRTGEQPQHF TGTGCCAGCAGTCCTCGGACAGGGGAACAGCCCCAGCATTTT
TRBJ2-1 TRBD2 TRBV6-2/TRBV6-3 16 NA CASSYPTGLAGNEQFF TGTGCCAGCAGTTACCCTACGGGACTAGCGGGAAATGAGCAGTTCTTC
TRBJ2-1 TRBD2 TRBV5-1 15 few CASSARLAGPNEQFF TGCGCCAGCAGCGCCCGACTAGCGGGACCTAATGAGCAGTTCTTC
TRBJ2-1 TRBD2 TRBV15 15 NA CATKTIAGSPNEQFF TGTGCCACCAAGACAATAGCGGGATCTCCCAATGAGCAGTTCTTC
TRBJ2-1 NA TRBV28 15 NA CASSFPSPPRNEQFF TGTGCCAGCAGTTTCCCGTCCCCTCCCCGCAATGAGCAGTTCTTC
TRBJ1-5 NA TRBV24-1 13 few CATRAGLNQPQHF TGTGCCACCAGGGCAGGGCTCAATCAGCCCCAGCATTTT
TRBJ1-4 NA TRBV5-1 14 NA CASRTVATNEKLFF TGCGCCAGCAGGACGGTTGCAACTAATGAAAAACTGTTTTTT
TRBJ2-7 TRBD1 TRBV12-3/TRBV12-4 13 NA CASRSGTGREQYF TGTGCCAGCAGGTCCGGGACAGGTCGAGAGCAGTACTTC
TRBJ2-1 NA TRBV12-3/TRBV12-4 12 few CASSTGNNEQFF TGTGCCAGCAGTACAGGGAACAATGAGCAGTTCTTC
TRBJ1-3 NA TRBV5-1 15 NA CASSSLIGGGNTIYF TGCGCCAGCAGCTCCCTGATAGGGGGTGGAAACACCATATATTTT
TRBJ2-2 NA TRBV29-1 14 few CSGGVTGDTGELFF TGCAGCGGAGGGGTGACAGGCGACACCGGGGAGCTGTTTTTT
TRBJ2-5 NA TRBV20-1 13 NA CSARSDRRETQYF TGCAGTGCTAGATCCGATAGACGGGAGACCCAGTACTTC
TRBJ1-1 NA TRBV6-2/TRBV6-3 15 NA CASSYQGRPNTEAFF TGTGCCAGCAGTTACCAGGGACGGCCGAACACTGAAGCTTTCTTT
TRBJ2-3 NA TRBV29-1 12 NA CSTTGVTDTQYF TGCAGCACCACCGGGGTTACAGATACGCAGTATTTT